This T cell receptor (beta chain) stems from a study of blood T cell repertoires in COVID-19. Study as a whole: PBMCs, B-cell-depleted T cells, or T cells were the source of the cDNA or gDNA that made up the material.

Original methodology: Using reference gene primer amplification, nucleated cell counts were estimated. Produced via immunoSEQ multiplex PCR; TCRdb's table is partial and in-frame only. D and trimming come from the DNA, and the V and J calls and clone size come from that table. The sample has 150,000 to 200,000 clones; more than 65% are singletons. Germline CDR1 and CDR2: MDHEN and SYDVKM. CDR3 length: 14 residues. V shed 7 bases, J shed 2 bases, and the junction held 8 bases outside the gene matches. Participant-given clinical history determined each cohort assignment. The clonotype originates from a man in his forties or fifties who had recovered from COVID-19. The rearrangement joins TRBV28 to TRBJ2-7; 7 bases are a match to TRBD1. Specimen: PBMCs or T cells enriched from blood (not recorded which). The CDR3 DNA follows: TGTGCCAGCAATAGACAGGGTGAACCCTACGAGCAGTACTTC. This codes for CASNRQGEPYEQYF.